This T cell receptor beta chain was captured by sequencing in a study of response to subunit inactivated influenza vaccine (dated by TCRdb to about 2018). Context from the whole study: Deep quantitative profiling of the T cell receptor repertoire was used in the study to follow responses to a trivalent subunit inactivated influenza vaccine. What the work shows at the level of the full study, not this receptor alone: The authors suggested that each seasonal influenza vaccination may recruit only a limited number of new T cells.

This clonotype came up once. Its antigen target is currently unknown. Per-base quality was not reported, and no clone a single base away is much larger than it. On its own, one read is weak support. The library was obtained by RT-PCR. TCRdb lists the instrument as Illumina HiSeq 2500. TCRdb reworked the public reads: Q25 trimming with fastp, MiXCR clone assembly, productive beta chains retained. Every distinct CDR3 protein forms one entry, paired with its most common genes and DNA. For this sample there are around 850,000 distinct CDR3 sequences; under 20% appear just once. Of the sample, roughly 11% is held by the ten largest clones. The germline V gene gives CDR1 as SNHLY and CDR2 as FYNNEI. Here V drops 6 bases and J drops 3 bases, and the junction holds 9 bases not matched to any gene. Reading from cysteine to phenylalanine, the CDR3 counts 16 amino acids. Only the CDR3 DNA is retained, 48 bases long and in frame from the first base.

The sequence joins TRBV2 to TRBJ2-1; a stretch of 9 junction bases matches TRBD2. This TCR was recovered from a man in his fifties who received an inactivated influenza vaccine. Donor details come from another sample of the same person, matched by shared clones. The sequences come from PBMCs from blood, collected 5 days after vaccination. The CDR3 sequence is CASRDPIAGDYNEQFF. The DNA sequence is TGTGCCAGCAGGGACCCTATAGCGGGAGACTACAATGAGCAGTTCTTC. The CDR3, completed at both ends by the reference TRBV2 and TRBJ2-1 genes, gives the full variable domain EPEVTQTPSHQVTQMGQEVILRCVPISNHLYFYWYRQILGQKVEFLVSFYNNEISEKSEIFDDQFSVERPDGSNFTLKIRSTKLEDSAMYFCASRDPIAGDYNEQFFGPGTRLTVL.